This TCR beta chain was obtained from a study of T cells after posttransplantation cyclophosphamide. Overall study findings and caveats: Recipient CMV seropositivity and CMV reactivation strongly tracked TRB clonality. Donor-recipient repertoire similarity was low at 1-2 months, rising over year one. Blood and skin or GI T cell repertoires showed limited TRB overlap.

This clone was counted a single time. Its target is unknown. TCRdb keeps only in-frame clones here, not all; method: immunoSEQ multiplex PCR. The sample contains under 15,000 clones, about 80% of which appear only once. The CDR3 extends over 17 amino acids. Germline CDR1 and CDR2: LNHDA and SQIVND (reference sequence). The V segment lost 5 bases and the J segment 2 bases; nucleotides outside the gene matches: 14. Sampled 1 year posttransplant, controls received myeloablative marrow transplants, methotrexate and a calcineurin inhibitor. The source was PBMCs, collected 350 to 400 days after allogeneic stem cell transplant with calcineurin inhibitor and methotrexate. The rearrangement uses TRBV19 and TRBJ1-2; 7 nucleotides match TRBD1. This clonotype originated in a young adult male patient who received an allogeneic stem cell transplant from an unrelated donor, was CMV-positive, and had acute GVHD only. Among the T cells, some may be from the graft donor. CDR3 region: CASSEPRGTASNYGYTF. CDR3 nucleotides: TGTGCCAGTAGTGAACCTCGGGGGACAGCATCCAACTATGGCTACACCTTC.